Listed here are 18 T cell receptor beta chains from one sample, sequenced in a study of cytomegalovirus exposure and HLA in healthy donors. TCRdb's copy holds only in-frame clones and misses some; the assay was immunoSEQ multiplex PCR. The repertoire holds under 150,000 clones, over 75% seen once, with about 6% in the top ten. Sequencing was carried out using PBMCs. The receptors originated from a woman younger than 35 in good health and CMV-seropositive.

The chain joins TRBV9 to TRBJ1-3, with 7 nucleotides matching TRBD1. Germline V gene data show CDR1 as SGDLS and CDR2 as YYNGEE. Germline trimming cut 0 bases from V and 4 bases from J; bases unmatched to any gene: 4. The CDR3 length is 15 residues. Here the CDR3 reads CASSVVGTVGNTIYF. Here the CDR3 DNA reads TGTGCCAGCAGCGTAGTGGGGACAGTAGGAAACACCATATATTTT.

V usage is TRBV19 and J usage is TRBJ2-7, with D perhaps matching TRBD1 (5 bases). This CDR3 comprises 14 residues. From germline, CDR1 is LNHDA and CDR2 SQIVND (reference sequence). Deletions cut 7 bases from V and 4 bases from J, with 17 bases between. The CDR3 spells CASTTTGPGYEQYF. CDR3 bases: TGTGCCAGTACCACTACAGGCCCGGGTTACGAGCAGTACTTC.

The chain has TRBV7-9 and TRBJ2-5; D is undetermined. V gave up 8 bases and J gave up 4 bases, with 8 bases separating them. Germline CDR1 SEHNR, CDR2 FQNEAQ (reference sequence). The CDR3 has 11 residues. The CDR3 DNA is TGTGCCAGCCTAGGCGGAGAGACCCAGTACTTC. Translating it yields CASLGGETQYF.

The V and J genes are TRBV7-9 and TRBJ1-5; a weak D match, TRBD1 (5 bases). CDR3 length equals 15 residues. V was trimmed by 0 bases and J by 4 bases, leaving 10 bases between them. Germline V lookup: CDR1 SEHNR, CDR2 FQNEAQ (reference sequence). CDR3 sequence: CASSLAGEGNQPQHF. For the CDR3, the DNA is TGTGCCAGCAGCTTAGCAGGGGAAGGGAATCAGCCCCAGCATTTT.

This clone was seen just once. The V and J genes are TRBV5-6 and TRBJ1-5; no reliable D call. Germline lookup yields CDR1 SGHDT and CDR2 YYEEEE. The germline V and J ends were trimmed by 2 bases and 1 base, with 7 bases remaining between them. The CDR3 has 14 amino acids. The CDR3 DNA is TGTGCCAGCAGCTTTGGAGGGAGCAATCAGCCCCAGCATTTT. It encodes CASSFGGSNQPQHF.

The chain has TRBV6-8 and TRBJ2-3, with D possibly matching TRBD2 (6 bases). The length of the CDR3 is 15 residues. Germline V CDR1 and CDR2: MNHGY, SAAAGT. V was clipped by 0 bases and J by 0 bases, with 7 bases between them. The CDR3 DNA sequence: TGTGCCAGCAGTTACTCCGGGGGTAGCACAGATACGCAGTATTTT. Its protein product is CASSYSGGSTDTQYF.

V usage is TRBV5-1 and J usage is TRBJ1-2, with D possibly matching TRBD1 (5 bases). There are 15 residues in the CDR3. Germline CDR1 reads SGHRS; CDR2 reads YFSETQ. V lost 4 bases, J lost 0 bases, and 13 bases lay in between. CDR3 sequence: CASSLHPTANYGYTF. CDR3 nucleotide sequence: TGCGCCAGCAGCCTGCACCCGACAGCTAACTATGGCTACACCTTC. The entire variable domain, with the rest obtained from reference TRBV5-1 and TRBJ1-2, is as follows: KAGVTQTPRYLIKTRGQQVTLSCSPISGHRSVSWYQQTPGQGLQFLFEYFSETQRNKGNFPGRFSGRQFSNSRSEMNVSTLELGDSALYLCASSLHPTANYGYTFGSGTRLTVV.

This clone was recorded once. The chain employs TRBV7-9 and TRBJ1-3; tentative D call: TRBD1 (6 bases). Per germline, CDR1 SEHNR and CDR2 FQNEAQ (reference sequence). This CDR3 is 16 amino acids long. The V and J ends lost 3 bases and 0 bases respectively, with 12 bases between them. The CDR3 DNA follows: TGTGCCAGCAGCTTGCGGGGGGCTGCCTCTGGAAACACCATATATTTT. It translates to CASSLRGAASGNTIYF.

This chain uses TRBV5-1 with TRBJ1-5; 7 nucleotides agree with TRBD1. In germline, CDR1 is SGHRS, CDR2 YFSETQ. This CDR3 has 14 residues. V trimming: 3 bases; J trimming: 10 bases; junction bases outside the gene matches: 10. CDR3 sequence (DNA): TGCGCCAGCAGCTCCGGGACAGCCGGTGTTCCCCAGCATTTT. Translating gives CASSSGTAGVPQHF.

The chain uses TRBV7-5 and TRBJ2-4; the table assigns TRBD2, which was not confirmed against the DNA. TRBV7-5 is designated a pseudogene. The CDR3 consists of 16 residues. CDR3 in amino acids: CARSLGLAGVRNIQYF. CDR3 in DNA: TGTGCCAGAAGCTTAGGCCTAGCGGGAGTTCGGAACATTCAGTACTTC.

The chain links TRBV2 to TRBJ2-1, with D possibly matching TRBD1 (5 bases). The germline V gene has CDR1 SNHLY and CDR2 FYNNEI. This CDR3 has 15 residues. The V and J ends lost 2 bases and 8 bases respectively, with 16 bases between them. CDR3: CASSERLGVRDEQFF. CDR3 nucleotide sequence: TGTGCCAGCAGTGAACGTTTAGGGGTTAGGGATGAGCAGTTCTTC.

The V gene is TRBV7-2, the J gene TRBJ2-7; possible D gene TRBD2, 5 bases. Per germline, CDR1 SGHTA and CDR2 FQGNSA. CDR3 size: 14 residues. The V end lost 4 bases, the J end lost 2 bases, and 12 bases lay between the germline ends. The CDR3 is CASSSLPGTYEQYF. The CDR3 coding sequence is TGTGCCAGCAGCTCCCTCCCCGGGACCTACGAGCAGTACTTC.

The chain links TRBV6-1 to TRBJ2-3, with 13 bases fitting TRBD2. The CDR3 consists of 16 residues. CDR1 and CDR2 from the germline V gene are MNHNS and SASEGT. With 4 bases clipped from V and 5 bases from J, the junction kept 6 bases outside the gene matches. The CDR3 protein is CASSARLAGGEDTQYF. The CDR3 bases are TGTGCCAGCAGTGCGAGACTAGCGGGAGGAGAAGATACGCAGTATTTT.

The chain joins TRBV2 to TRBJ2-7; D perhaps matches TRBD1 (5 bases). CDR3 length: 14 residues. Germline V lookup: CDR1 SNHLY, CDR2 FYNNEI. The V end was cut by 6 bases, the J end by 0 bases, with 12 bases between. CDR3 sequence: CASSLRQNSYEQYF. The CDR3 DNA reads TGTGCCAGCAGCTTACGACAGAACTCCTACGAGCAGTACTTC.

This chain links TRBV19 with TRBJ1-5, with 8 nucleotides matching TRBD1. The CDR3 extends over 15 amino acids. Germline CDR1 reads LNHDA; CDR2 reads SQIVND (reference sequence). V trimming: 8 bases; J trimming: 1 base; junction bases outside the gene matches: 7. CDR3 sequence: CASSRTGTSNQPQHF. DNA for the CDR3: TGTGCCAGTTCTAGGACAGGGACGAGCAATCAGCCCCAGCATTTT.

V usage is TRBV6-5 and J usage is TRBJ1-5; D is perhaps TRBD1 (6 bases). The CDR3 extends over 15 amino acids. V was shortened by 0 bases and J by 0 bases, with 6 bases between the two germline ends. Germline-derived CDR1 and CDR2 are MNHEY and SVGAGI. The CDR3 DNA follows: TGTGCCAGCAGTTACTCACAGGGTAGCAATCAGCCCCAGCATTTT. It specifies CASSYSQGSNQPQHF.

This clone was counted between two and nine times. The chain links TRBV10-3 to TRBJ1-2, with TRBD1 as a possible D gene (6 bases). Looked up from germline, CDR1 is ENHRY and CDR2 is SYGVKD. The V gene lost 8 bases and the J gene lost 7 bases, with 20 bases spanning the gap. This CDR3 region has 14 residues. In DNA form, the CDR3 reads TGTGCCATCGGCCTACAGGGACCCCTAAGTGGCTACACCTTC. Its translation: CAIGLQGPLSGYTF.

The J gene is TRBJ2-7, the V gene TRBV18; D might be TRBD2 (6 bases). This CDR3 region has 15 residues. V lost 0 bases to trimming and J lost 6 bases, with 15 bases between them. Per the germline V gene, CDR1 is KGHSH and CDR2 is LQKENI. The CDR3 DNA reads TGTGCCAGCTCACCACCTGGGGGACGCGGGGCCGAGCAGTACTTC. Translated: CASSPPGGRGAEQYF.